Below are 25 T cell receptor beta chains sequenced from a single sample in a study of T-cell memory formation after mild COVID-19. TCRdb called the 5' RACE reads again in MiXCR, with one record for every CDR3 protein. The top ten hold 8.8% of the sample, which has about 400,000 distinct CDR3 sequences, 24% seen once. Sequenced input: PBMCs or a T cell subset sorted from them (not recorded which). Receptors were obtained from an adult woman who had mild COVID-19 (a few samples of this study predate the infection). Cell type and time point are not known.

The V gene is TRBV24-1, the J gene TRBJ2-1, with D perhaps matching TRBD1 (7 bases). Germline V gene lookup returns CDR1 KGHDR and CDR2 SFDVKD. CDR3 size: 16 residues. V lost 1 base and J 4 bases, leaving 13 bases between the germline ends. The CDR3 sequence is CATSDFRRGVYNEQFF. CDR3 in DNA: TGTGCCACCAGTGATTTCCGCAGGGGGGTTTACAATGAGCAGTTCTTC.

V gene TRBV20-1 combines with J gene TRBJ2-7; possible D gene TRBD1, 6 bases. The CDR3 is 13 amino acids. The germline CDR1 and CDR2 sequences are DFQATT and SNEGSKA (reference sequence). The CDR3, as DNA: TGCAGCCCTCGACAGGCCAGCTCCTACGAGCAGTACTTC. It codes for CSPRQASSYEQYF.

The chain links TRBV6-5 to TRBJ1-4, with a weak D call TRBD1 (5 bases). Trimming shortened V by 0 bases and J by 11 bases, and 13 bases separated the two germline ends. CDR3 length: 14 residues. Germline CDR1 is MNHEY and CDR2 is SVGAGI. The CDR3 protein is CASSYSGSEGKLFF. CDR3 in DNA: TGTGCCAGCAGTTACTCGGGGTCGGAGGGGAAACTGTTTTTT.

There are a few counts of this clonotype. The chain combines TRBV6-5 with TRBJ2-3, with 9 nucleotides matching TRBD2. Germline CDR1 reads MNHEY; CDR2 reads SVGAGI. CDR3 length equals 15 residues. V lost 5 bases, J lost 3 bases, and 6 bases stayed unmatched. DNA for the CDR3: TGTGCCAGCAGTCCGAGCGGGGGGAGGACAGATACGCAGTATTTT. Its translation is CASSPSGGRTDTQYF.

The table lists this clonotype with a few counts. The V call is TRBV10-3, the J call TRBJ2-2; D perhaps matches TRBD1 (5 bases). This CDR3 has 12 amino acids. Trimming shortened V by 8 bases and J by 3 bases, and 7 bases separated the two germline ends. Per the germline V gene, CDR1 is ENHRY and CDR2 is SYGVKD. CDR3 coding DNA: TGTGCCATCTCAGGGCACACCGGGGAGCTGTTTTTT. Its protein is CAISGHTGELFF.

V gene TRBV18 combines with J gene TRBJ1-2; unclear D gene. CDR1 is KGHSH and CDR2 is LQKENI in the germline V gene. V gave up 1 base and J gave up 5 bases, with 14 bases separating them. The CDR3 runs to 15 residues. The CDR3 protein is CASSPQEAVVYGYTF. The CDR3 DNA sequence: TGTGCCAGCTCACCACAGGAGGCGGTTGTATATGGCTACACCTTC.

The V and J genes are TRBV10-3 and TRBJ1-1; the match to TRBD1 covers 10 bases. The CDR3 totals 15 residues. Germline lookup yields CDR1 ENHRY and CDR2 SYGVKD. Trimming took 4 bases from V and 3 from J; bases not matched to a gene: 5. The CDR3 DNA sequence: TGTGCCATCAGTGGAGACAGGGGGCTTGACACTGAAGCTTTCTTT. As protein: CAISGDRGLDTEAFF.

The J gene is TRBJ2-7, the V gene TRBV7-2, with 12 bases fitting TRBD2. V was clipped by 5 bases and J by 4 bases; unmatched bases: 9. The CDR3 runs 16 residues. Germline-derived CDR1 and CDR2 are SGHTA and FQGNSA. The CDR3 sequence: CASSQQGTSGLYEQYF. CDR3 sequence (DNA): TGTGCCAGCAGCCAACAAGGGACTAGCGGGTTGTACGAGCAGTACTTC.

The chain combines TRBV5-1 with TRBJ2-1; no firm D call. V lost 1 base to trimming and J lost 5 bases, with 13 bases between them. The CDR3 runs to 15 residues. Germline CDR1 SGHRS, CDR2 YFSETQ. The CDR3 sequence is CASSLLAVDHNEQFF. CDR3 DNA sequence: TGCGCCAGCAGCTTGCTGGCGGTTGACCACAATGAGCAGTTCTTC.

This clonotype turned up a few times. J is TRBJ1-5 and V is TRBV2, with 9 bases fitting TRBD1. The germline V gene has CDR1 SNHLY and CDR2 FYNNEI. Unmatched junction bases numbered 10, after V lost 6 bases and J lost 7 bases. CDR3 length: 15 residues. The CDR3 sequence is CASRIQTGGGQPQHF. For the CDR3, the DNA is TGTGCCAGCAGGATACAGACAGGGGGAGGGCAGCCCCAGCATTTT.

This clonotype was observed a handful of times. The V gene is TRBV5-1, the J gene TRBJ2-7; 10 bases align to TRBD1. The CDR3 length is 15 residues. V lost 4 bases and J lost 4; bases outside the gene matches: 8. CDR1 and CDR2 (germline): SGHRS, YFSETQ. CDR3 residues: CASSEPGQGWYEQYF. The CDR3 DNA follows: TGCGCCAGCAGCGAACCGGGACAGGGGTGGTACGAGCAGTACTTC.

This clonotype was seen only a few times. The V call is TRBV20-1, the J call TRBJ1-1; TRBD1 might be the D (5 bases). The length of the CDR3 is 14 residues. The V end was cut by 5 bases, the J end by 2 bases, with 15 bases between. Germline loops: CDR1 DFQATT, CDR2 SNEGSKA (reference sequence). The CDR3 is CSASRGAGNTEAFF. CDR3 nucleotide sequence: TGCAGTGCTTCCCGAGGGGCGGGCAACACTGAAGCTTTCTTT.

This clonotype was observed a handful of times. This chain connects TRBV12-3 or TRBV12-4 to TRBJ2-2; 13 bases agree with TRBD2. CDR3 length: 16 amino acids. The junction had 7 bases not matched to a gene; V was cut back by 7 bases and J by 5 bases. CDR3 in amino acids: CASTLVGLAGTGELFF. The CDR3 bases are TGTGCCAGCACCCTGGTGGGACTAGCGGGAACCGGGGAGCTGTTTTTT.

Details on this clonotype: Germline and junction disagree at one end, which may indicate a read error. CDR3 sequence: CASSRTSGGSYNKQFF. The DNA for the CDR3 is TGCGCCAGCAGCAGAACTAGCGGGGGCTCCTACAATAAGCAGTTCTTC. This chain uses TRBV4-1 with TRBJ2-1, with TRBD2 identical over 11 bases. Looked up from germline, CDR1 is MGHRA and CDR2 is YSYEKL. The CDR3 runs 16 residues.

This clonotype was seen more than once but under ten times. The V call is TRBV7-2, the J call TRBJ2-1, with no clear D. The germline gives CDR1 SGHTA, CDR2 FQGNSA. V was pared by 4 bases and J by 7 bases, with 17 bases between. The CDR3 extends over 15 amino acids. The DNA for the CDR3 is TGTGCCAGCAGCTCCATGCCGGGCGCTTCGAATGAGCAGTTCTTC. This translates into CASSSMPGASNEQFF. The variable domain in full, completed from reference TRBV7-2 and TRBJ2-1, reads GAGVSQSPSNKVTEKGKDVELRCDPISGHTALYWYRQSLGQGLEFLIYFQGNSAPDKSGLPSDRFSAERTGGSVSTLTIQRTQQEDSAVYLCASSSMPGASNEQFFGPGTRLTVL.

The J gene is TRBJ1-1, the V gene TRBV20-1; D is unresolved. The CDR3 is 13 amino acids. CDR1 is DFQATT and CDR2 is SNEGSKA in the germline V gene (reference sequence). V lost 6 bases to trimming and J lost 1 base, with 12 bases between them. The CDR3, as DNA: TGCAGTGCCATTGAGAGAAGGAACACTGAAGCTTTCTTT. Translated: CSAIERRNTEAFF.

The V and J genes are TRBV5-6 and TRBJ1-2; TRBD1 might be the D (6 bases). The CDR3 is 13 amino acids. Germline-derived CDR1 and CDR2 are SGHDT and YYEEEE. The V gene lost 4 bases and the J gene lost 7 bases, with 14 bases spanning the gap. The CDR3 protein is CASSLGQPGGYTF. The CDR3 DNA reads TGTGCCAGCAGCCTAGGACAGCCTGGTGGCTACACCTTC.

This clonotype came up a few times. The gene calls are TRBV5-1 and TRBJ1-6, with D unresolved. This CDR3 comprises 11 residues. V was pared by 0 bases and J by 12 bases, with 4 bases between. The germline gives CDR1 SGHRS, CDR2 YFSETQ. This chain's CDR3 is CASSLEGPLHF. The CDR3 nucleotides are TGCGCCAGCAGCTTGGAAGGACCCCTCCACTTT.

This chain uses TRBV5-1 with TRBJ2-3, with 9 nucleotides matching TRBD1. J gave up 1 base and V 4 bases, and 4 bases lay outside the gene matches. Germline V CDR1 and CDR2: SGHRS, YFSETQ. The CDR3 loop spans 15 amino acids. In DNA form, the CDR3 reads TGCGCCAGCAGCAGGGACAGGGCGGGCACAGATACGCAGTATTTT. Residues: CASSRDRAGTDTQYF.

The chain employs TRBV9 and TRBJ1-1; 11 bases fit TRBD1. CDR3 size: 13 residues. Trimming cost V 4 bases and J 8 bases; bases outside gene matches: 4. Germline CDR1 is SGDLS and CDR2 is YYNGEE. CDR3 nucleotide sequence: TGTGCCAGCAGCCTCCGGACAGGGGGCGAAGCTTTCTTT. Residues: CASSLRTGGEAFF.

The gene calls are TRBV25-1 and TRBJ1-2, with TRBD1 matching over 8 bases. The CDR3 has 15 residues. V gave up 3 bases and J gave up 7 bases; unmatched junction bases: 10. The germline V gene has CDR1 MGHDK and CDR2 SYGVNS. The CDR3 region has the DNA TGTGCCAGCAGTGAGTCTAGGACAGGGCTTGGTGGCTACACCTTC. Its translation is CASSESRTGLGGYTF.

V gene TRBV27 combines with J gene TRBJ2-7, with a tentative D call TRBD2 (7 bases). Germline loops: CDR1 MNHEY, CDR2 SMNVEV (reference sequence). CDR3 length: 16 amino acids. V was shortened by 4 bases and J by 5 bases, with 21 bases between the two germline ends. CDR3 sequence reads: CASSSPVEGGFHEQYF. Here the CDR3 DNA reads TGTGCCAGCAGTTCTCCCGTGGAGGGGGGGTTTCACGAGCAGTACTTC.

The V gene is TRBV4-1, the J gene TRBJ2-5; D tentatively fits TRBD1 or TRBD2 (5 bases each). CDR1 MGHRA and CDR2 YSYEKL come from the germline V gene. CDR3 length: 14 residues. Trimming took 5 bases from V and 2 from J, leaving 12 bases between them. CDR3 in amino acids: CASSMGVLQETQYF. Written as DNA, the CDR3 is TGCGCCAGCAGCATGGGGGTCCTTCAAGAGACCCAGTACTTC.

This clonotype was counted between two and nine times. The chain links TRBV7-3 to TRBJ2-7, with a weak D call TRBD2 (7 bases). CDR1 is SGHTA and CDR2 is FQGTGA in the germline V gene. The CDR3 extends over 17 amino acids. Trimming left V 1 base short and J 2 bases short, with 18 bases between. CDR3 coding DNA: TGTGCCAGCAGCTTAAGGGGAGGGTTGGGGGCCACCTACGAGCAGTACTTC. Encoded protein: CASSLRGGLGATYEQYF.

V and J are TRBV12-3 or TRBV12-4 and TRBJ2-1; D unresolved. There are 16 residues in the CDR3. V was pared by 5 bases and J by 0 bases, with 14 bases between. CDR3 coding DNA: TGTGCCAGCAGTCCCCGAGCTCCGAGCTCCTACAATGAGCAGTTCTTC. It codes for CASSPRAPSSYNEQFF.